This T cell receptor beta chain was sequenced during a study of graft-versus-host responses after intestinal transplantation. The overall study: Each transplant was multivisceral, liver-intestinal, or isolated intestinal.

CDR3 length: 14 amino acids. CDR1 SNHLY and CDR2 FYNNEI come from the germline V gene. Trimming removed 5 bases at V and 3 bases at J, with 10 bases between. Study-wide results and limits: Early after transplant, HvG declines were associated with peak levels of circulating GvH clones.

TCRdb keeps only in-frame clones here, not all; method: immunoSEQ multiplex PCR. This sample has about 64,000 clones, with 90% to 95% found just once. In this sample, this clone turned up once. The antigen is unknown. This specimen was unstimulated CD8+ T cells sorted from spleen or lymph node cells, taken before transplant. The chain combines TRBV2 with TRBJ2-2; TRBD1 might be the D (6 bases). This clonotype was obtained from a human donor who was the organ donor for an intestinal transplant. This chain's CDR3 is CASSFGQYTGELFF. CDR3 nucleotide sequence: TGTGCCAGCAGTTTTGGACAGTACACCGGGGAGCTGTTTTTT.